The 12 T cell receptor beta chains below all came from one sample that was sequenced in a study of CD8 T cells in ankylosing spondylitis. General study results and limits: For ankylosing spondylitis blood, a TCR beta motif of about eight highly homologous variants appeared characteristic.

These receptors' targets are unknown. TCRdb reanalysed the 5' RACE reads using MiXCR and keeps one entry per CDR3 protein. This sample has roughly 350,000 distinct CDR3 sequences; 6.5% to 10% occur once, and the top ten carry roughly 15%. What was sequenced was blood, either unsorted or a sorted T cell fraction (not recorded which). All receptors come from a male donor with ankylosing spondylitis.

This chain uses TRBV12-3 or TRBV12-4 with TRBJ1-1, with D hard to call. This CDR3 comprises 13 residues. Trimming took off 3 bases at V and 4 bases at J, with 9 bases between the two ends. The CDR3 here is CASSFAMSTEAFF. CDR3 DNA sequence: TGTGCCAGCAGTTTCGCCATGAGCACTGAAGCTTTCTTT.

This chain links TRBV15 with TRBJ2-1; D not resolved. CDR3 length: 11 amino acids. Trimming shortened V by 1 base and J by 11 bases, and 6 bases separated the two germline ends. The germline V gene encodes CDR1 LNHNV and CDR2 YYDKDF (reference sequence). The CDR3 loop reads CATSRGDKQFF. CDR3 DNA sequence: TGTGCCACCAGCAGAGGTGATAAGCAGTTCTTC.

The rearrangement links TRBV4-1 to TRBJ2-7; D uncertain. The V end lost 5 bases, the J end lost 2 bases, and 13 bases lay between the germline ends. In germline, CDR1 is MGHRA, CDR2 YSYEKL. The CDR3 runs 14 residues. This CDR3 is CASSYALDTYEQYF. CDR3 DNA: TGCGCCAGCAGCTATGCCCTCGACACCTACGAGCAGTACTTC.

This clonotype was counted between two and nine times. The chain couples TRBV27 to TRBJ2-1; D is perhaps TRBD2 (6 bases). Trimming pared 2 bases from V and 7 bases from J, leaving 15 bases between. This CDR3 spans 15 amino acids. Per the germline V gene, CDR1 is MNHEY and CDR2 is SMNVEV (reference sequence). The CDR3 region is CASSLPGEIGNEQFF. CDR3 bases: TGTGCCAGCAGTTTACCGGGGGAGATAGGGAATGAGCAGTTCTTC.

This chain links TRBV6-5 with TRBJ2-2; 8 positions agree with TRBD2. V trimming: 3 bases; J trimming: 7 bases; junction bases outside the gene matches: 13. Germline V lookup: CDR1 MNHEY, CDR2 SVGAGI. CDR3 size: 17 residues. The CDR3 here is CASSYPGTSYIGGELFF. The CDR3 nucleotides are TGTGCCAGCAGTTATCCTGGGACTAGTTATATTGGCGGGGAGCTGTTTTTT.

This clonotype was recorded many times. The chain employs TRBV12-3 or TRBV12-4 and TRBJ1-2, with 7 bases that match TRBD1. The CDR3 contains 14 residues. V gave up 2 bases and J gave up 6 bases; unmatched junction bases: 6. The CDR3 region is CASSLPPGGNGYTF. The CDR3 DNA sequence: TGTGCCAGCAGTTTACCCCCAGGGGGGAATGGCTACACCTTC.

This sequence joins TRBV9 and TRBJ2-3; 8 bases align to TRBD2. Unmatched junction bases numbered 21, after V lost 7 bases and J lost 8 bases. Per germline, CDR1 SGDLS and CDR2 YYNGEE. The CDR3 totals 17 residues. In DNA, the CDR3 is TGTGCCAGCCCTACGGAGCTCCGCGGGAGGCTACGGGGTACGCAGTATTTT. It translates to CASPTELRGRLRGTQYF.

This rearrangement joins TRBV12-3 or TRBV12-4 to TRBJ2-2, with 9 bases matching TRBD1. Trimming took 2 bases from V and 3 from J; bases not matched to a gene: 7. The CDR3 has 17 amino acids. CDR3 nucleotide sequence: TGTGCCAGCAGTTTAACGGAACAGGGGGCGCACACCGGGGAGCTGTTTTTT. It is translated as CASSLTEQGAHTGELFF.

J is TRBJ1-2 and V is TRBV7-3; 10 bases line up with TRBD1. V gave up 4 bases and J gave up 4 bases; unmatched junction bases: 18. The CDR3 is 19 amino acids. The germline CDR1 and CDR2 sequences are SGHTA and FQGTGA. The DNA for the CDR3 is TGTGCCAGCAGCTCCCTTAACCGACAGGGGGCTGGGATTGGCTATGGCTACACCTTC. This sequence encodes CASSSLNRQGAGIGYGYTF.

The chain couples TRBV5-1 to TRBJ2-1; D gene uncertain. CDR1 and CDR2 from the germline V gene are SGHRS and YFSETQ. With 2 bases removed from V and 5 bases from J, the gap between germline ends came to 8 bases. The CDR3 loop spans 13 amino acids. The chain's CDR3 is CASSFGINNEQFF. The CDR3 DNA sequence: TGCGCCAGCAGCTTCGGCATTAACAATGAGCAGTTCTTC.

This clonotype was seen only a few times. In DNA form, the CDR3 reads TGCAGCGTTGCTAATCAGGACGAGCAGTACTTC. Its translation: CSVANQDEQYF. The chain employs TRBV29-1 and TRBJ2-7; D remains ambiguous. V shed 4 bases and J shed 5 bases, with 9 bases lying between them. This CDR3 contains 11 residues. CDR1 is SQVTM and CDR2 is ANQGSEA in the germline V gene.

This clonotype was picked up many times. V gene TRBV7-2 combines with J gene TRBJ1-3, with 7 bases fitting TRBD1. The CDR3 spans 16 residues. Germline loops: CDR1 SGHTA, CDR2 FQGNSA. Germline trimming cut 2 bases from V and 7 bases from J; bases unmatched to any gene: 11. The DNA for the CDR3 is TGTGCCAGCAGCTTATCCCCTACAGGGGCCGGGAACACCATATATTTT. Protein: CASSLSPTGAGNTIYF.